Below, 26 T cell receptor beta chains from the same sample are listed, as sequenced in a study of OX40 agonist ivuxolimab in advanced cancers. Libraries were prepared by immunoSEQ multiplex PCR; TCRdb keeps only in-frame clonotypes and omits some of them. There are 68,000 or so clones in the sample; 65% to 90% occur only once, and 1.4% lies in the top ten. This specimen was CD4+ or CD8+ T cells sorted from blood, taken in a trial of the OX40 agonist ivuxolimab. The receptors here all came from an adult with an advanced solid tumor such as melanoma, head and neck, liver or kidney cancer.

V gene TRBV6-1 combines with J gene TRBJ1-2, with a tentative D call TRBD1 (5 bases). Trimming stripped 1 base from V and 7 bases from J, with 16 bases between. CDR3 size: 15 residues. The germline V gene encodes CDR1 MNHNS and CDR2 SASEGT. Written as DNA, the CDR3 is TGTGCCAGCAGTGAAGTATCGGACACCCTCGGTGGCTACACCTTC. Amino acid sequence: CASSEVSDTLGGYTF.

The genes are TRBV14 and TRBJ2-3, with D possibly being TRBD2 (6 bases). The V and J ends lost 4 bases and 3 bases respectively, with 17 bases between them. The CDR3 loop spans 16 amino acids. The V gene's germline CDR1 is SGHDN and CDR2 FVKESK. The DNA for the CDR3 is TGTGCCAGCAGCCCTCTGTTTCGGGGGAGAACAGATACGCAGTATTTT. This translates into CASSPLFRGRTDTQYF.

V and J are TRBV6-5 and TRBJ1-3; no firm D call. This CDR3 has 13 residues. V dropped 8 bases and J dropped 3 bases, with 11 bases sitting between them. CDR1 and CDR2 from the germline V gene are MNHEY and SVGAGI. CDR3 DNA sequence: TGTGCCAGCTCAGGAAACTATGGAAACACCATATATTTT. It codes for CASSGNYGNTIYF.

The chain couples TRBV28 to TRBJ1-4, with 8 bases aligning to TRBD1. CDR1 is MDHEN, CDR2 SYDVKM, per germline. The junction had 5 bases not matched to a gene; V was cut back by 1 base and J by 16 bases. This CDR3 region has 12 residues. The CDR3 region is CASSLSGQDSFF. The CDR3 DNA is TGTGCCAGCAGTTTATCGGGACAGGATTCGTTTTTT.

The chain couples TRBV6-6 to TRBJ1-5; unclear D gene. Germline loops: CDR1 MNHNY, CDR2 SVGAGI (reference sequence). Trimming took 5 bases from V and 3 from J, leaving 2 bases between them. There are 11 residues in the CDR3. The CDR3 nucleotides read TGTGCCAGCAGTCTCAATCAGCCCCAGCATTTT. Its protein is CASSLNQPQHF.

Here the CDR3 reads CASRGTLNTEAFF. CDR3 sequence (DNA): TGCGCCAGCAGGGGGACCTTGAACACTGAAGCTTTCTTT. The chain combines TRBV5-1 with TRBJ1-1; possibly TRBD1 for D (5 bases). In germline, CDR1 is SGHRS, CDR2 YFSETQ. V was clipped by 5 bases and J by 0 bases, with 8 bases between them. The CDR3 has 13 amino acids.

The chain employs TRBV28 and TRBJ1-2; D might be TRBD1 (6 bases). Germline loops: CDR1 MDHEN, CDR2 SYDVKM. This CDR3 is built from 13 residues. V lost 7 bases to trimming and J lost 13 bases, with 22 bases between them. CDR3 protein: CASTRTAPEFPTF. The CDR3 DNA follows: TGTGCCAGCACTAGGACAGCCCCCGAATTCCCCACCTTC.

J is TRBJ2-5 and V is TRBV4-1; 7 bases are a match to TRBD2. Unmatched junction bases numbered 16, after V lost 0 bases and J lost 0 bases. Germline V gives CDR1 MGHRA, CDR2 YSYEKL. The CDR3 covers 20 residues. CDR3 sequence: CASSQDPRKSSGFNQETQYF. Written as DNA, the CDR3 is TGCGCCAGCAGCCAAGACCCACGAAAGAGTAGCGGGTTCAACCAAGAGACCCAGTACTTC.

CDR3 protein: CASSPPDRVSGNTIYF. In DNA, the CDR3 is TGTGCCAGCTCACCACCGGACAGGGTATCGGGAAACACCATATATTTT. V and J are TRBV18 and TRBJ1-3; 8 positions agree with TRBD1. V lost 0 bases to trimming and J lost 4 bases; unmatched junction nucleotides: 5. Germline CDR1 reads KGHSH; CDR2 reads LQKENI. The CDR3 consists of 16 residues.

This rearrangement joins TRBV6-5 to TRBJ1-5; tentatively, D is TRBD1 (5 bases). The germline V gene encodes CDR1 MNHEY and CDR2 SVGAGI. V was shortened by 5 bases and J by 1 base, with 9 bases between the two germline ends. This CDR3 contains 14 residues. The CDR3 protein is CASSATDSNQPQHF. The CDR3 nucleotides are TGTGCCAGCAGTGCGACAGACAGCAATCAGCCCCAGCATTTT.

The genes are TRBV19 and TRBJ2-7, with D perhaps matching TRBD1 or TRBD2 (5 bases each). Trimming shortened V by 6 bases and J by 2 bases, and 17 bases separated the two germline ends. Germline-derived CDR1 and CDR2 are LNHDA and SQIVND (reference sequence). The CDR3 is 15 residues long. CDR3 sequence: CASSQDRDGTYEQYF. The CDR3 coding sequence is TGTGCCAGTAGCCAAGACCGGGACGGGACCTACGAGCAGTACTTC.

The chain employs TRBV30 and TRBJ1-3; no clear D. This CDR3 is 14 amino acids long. V lost 2 bases, J lost 4 bases, and 12 bases lay in between. CDR1 and CDR2 from the germline V gene are GTSNPN and SVGIG (reference sequence). CDR3: CAWSPFRPGNTIYF. In nucleotides, the CDR3 is TGTGCCTGGAGTCCATTCCGGCCAGGAAACACCATATATTTT.

The sample holds a few counts of this clone. The chain has TRBV9 and TRBJ2-5, with a tentative D call TRBD1 (6 bases). CDR3 length: 14 amino acids. CDR1 is SGDLS, CDR2 YYNGEE, per germline. V lost 3 bases to trimming and J lost 5 bases, with 14 bases between them. The CDR3 DNA is TGTGCCAGCAGCGGATACAGGGATGGGGAGACCCAGTACTTC. The encoded protein is CASSGYRDGETQYF.

V usage is TRBV5-1 and J usage is TRBJ2-5, with 8 bases identical to TRBD2. The CDR3 length is 14 residues. Germline values: CDR1 SGHRS, CDR2 YFSETQ. The trim removed 0 bases at V and 5 bases at J, leaving 3 bases unmatched. The CDR3 coding sequence is TGCGCCAGCAGCTTGGGAGCGGGGGTCGAGACCCAGTACTTC. Encoded protein: CASSLGAGVETQYF.

This clone occurred once. The chain uses TRBV5-6 and TRBJ1-1, with D uncertain. V lost 0 bases and J lost 1, with 7 bases in between. The length of the CDR3 is 14 residues. CDR1 and CDR2 (germline): SGHDT, YYEEEE. The CDR3 nucleotides read TGTGCCAGCAGCTTGGTATCGGGGAACACTGAAGCTTTCTTT. The encoded protein is CASSLVSGNTEAFF.

The chain is built from TRBV27 and TRBJ1-5, with TRBD1 identical over 8 bases. This CDR3 has 16 amino acids. V was clipped by 5 bases and J by 7 bases; unmatched bases: 13. The germline V gene has CDR1 MNHEY and CDR2 SMNVEV (reference sequence). DNA of the CDR3: TGTGCCAGCAGTCCCTGGACAGGGTCCGCCGGCCAGCCCCAGCATTTT. This gives the protein CASSPWTGSAGQPQHF.

This chain uses TRBV5-1 with TRBJ2-1; 10 positions match TRBD2. CDR1 is SGHRS, CDR2 YFSETQ, per germline. This CDR3 is 15 amino acids long. V shed 0 bases and J 12 bases; nucleotides not matched to a gene: 9. The DNA of the CDR3 is TGCGCCAGCAGCTTGGGGGGGACTAGCGCGGCTGGGCAGTTCTTC. It codes for CASSLGGTSAAGQFF.

The chain employs TRBV7-6 and TRBJ2-5; D might be TRBD1 or TRBD2, each matching 7 bases. V lost 0 bases, J lost 5 bases, and 16 bases lay in between. The CDR3 loop spans 16 amino acids. Germline assignment: CDR1 SGHVS and CDR2 FNYEAQ. This CDR3 is CASSLAGGAQGETQYF. The CDR3, as DNA: TGTGCCAGCAGCTTAGCGGGGGGGGCACAGGGGGAGACCCAGTACTTC. Looking up the rest from reference TRBV7-6 and TRBJ2-5 gives the full variable domain: GAGVSQSPRYKVTKRGQDVALRCDPISGHVSLYWYRQALGQGPEFLTYFNYEAQQDKSGLPNDRFSAERPEGSISTLTIQRTEQRDSAMYRCASSLAGGAQGETQYFGPGTRLLVL.

The CDR3 here is CATSRNDGQGGAQYF. The CDR3 DNA is TGTGCCACCAGCAGAAATGATGGACAGGGAGGAGCGCAGTATTTT. The rearrangement uses TRBV15 and TRBJ2-3; 8 bases agree with TRBD1. This CDR3 region has 15 residues. V dropped 2 bases and J dropped 10; count of bases not matched to a gene: 11. Per germline, CDR1 LNHNV and CDR2 YYDKDF (reference sequence).

The CDR3 nucleotides read TGTGCCAGCAGCCAACTAGCGGGGGGAGTAGATACGCAGTATTTT. Translated: CASSQLAGGVDTQYF. This chain links TRBV7-8 with TRBJ2-3; 12 nucleotides line up with TRBD2. Germline CDR1 SGHVS, CDR2 FQNEAQ. V gave up 5 bases and J gave up 5 bases; unmatched junction bases: 5. This CDR3 has 15 residues.

The V gene is TRBV5-5, the J gene TRBJ2-3; D perhaps matches TRBD2 (7 bases). Trimming took 2 bases from V and 2 from J, leaving 15 bases between them. The CDR3 spans 16 residues. Per germline, CDR1 SGHKS and CDR2 YYEKEE (reference sequence). CDR3 amino acids: CASSFVGGRPTDTQYF. Written as DNA, the CDR3 is TGTGCCAGCAGCTTCGTCGGGGGGCGTCCCACAGATACGCAGTATTTT.

The rearrangement links TRBV2 to TRBJ2-3; D may be TRBD2 (5 bases). The V gene lost 2 bases and the J gene lost 0 bases, with 9 bases spanning the gap. This CDR3 has 15 amino acids. Germline CDR1 reads SNHLY; CDR2 reads FYNNEI. CDR3 residues: CASSERLISTDTQYF. The CDR3 DNA follows: TGTGCCAGCAGTGAAAGACTAATTAGCACAGATACGCAGTATTTT.

This clone occurred a few times. V and J are TRBV4-1 and TRBJ1-3, with 8 bases matching TRBD1. This CDR3 contains 16 residues. Per germline, CDR1 MGHRA and CDR2 YSYEKL. J was trimmed by 0 bases and V by 3 bases; bases with no gene match: 4. The CDR3 sequence is CASSQDRVSSGNTIYF. The CDR3 nucleotides read TGCGCCAGCAGCCAGGACAGGGTGAGCTCTGGAAACACCATATATTTT.

This chain connects TRBV2 to TRBJ1-3, with D possibly matching TRBD1 (5 bases). Trimming removed 3 bases at V and 0 bases at J, with 9 bases between. Germline V gene lookup returns CDR1 SNHLY and CDR2 FYNNEI. This CDR3 contains 15 residues. CDR3: CASSDRQISGNTIYF. In nucleotides, the CDR3 is TGTGCCAGCAGTGACCGACAGATCTCTGGAAACACCATATATTTT.

The V call is TRBV6-1, the J call TRBJ2-7; D possibly corresponds to TRBD2 (5 bases). Germline CDR1 MNHNS, CDR2 SASEGT. This CDR3 is built from 16 residues. V dropped 0 bases and J dropped 3 bases, with 15 bases sitting between them. This chain's CDR3 is CASSEARAASGYEQYF. The CDR3 bases are TGTGCCAGCAGTGAAGCAAGGGCTGCCAGCGGCTACGAGCAGTACTTC.

The chain joins TRBV6-5 to TRBJ1-5, with 8 bases that match TRBD1. The CDR3 extends over 15 amino acids. V trimming: 4 bases; J trimming: 1 base; junction bases outside the gene matches: 3. Germline V gene lookup returns CDR1 MNHEY and CDR2 SVGAGI. The CDR3 DNA is TGTGCCAGCAGTTTGACAGGGGACAGCAATCAGCCCCAGCATTTT. Its protein product is CASSLTGDSNQPQHF.